This T cell receptor (beta chain) originates from a study of Tregs in tolerant kidney transplant recipients. Per germline, CDR1 SGHTA and CDR2 FQGTGA. Trimming left V 5 bases short and J 3 bases short, with 13 bases between. The CDR3 runs to 14 residues. Sequenced by immunoSEQ multiplex PCR; TCRdb stores in-frame clones only, minus some. The profile covers about 77,000 clones, with about 98% appearing a single time and about 0.61% taken by the ten largest. This sequence was found in a human donor who received a combined kidney and bone marrow transplant. Sequenced material: CD4+ T cells from blood, taken before the transplant. This chain connects TRBV7-3 to TRBJ1-1, with TRBD1 as a possible D gene (6 bases). The CDR3 loop reads CASSTGQKDTEAFF. For the CDR3, the DNA is TGTGCCAGCAGCACTGGACAGAAAGACACTGAAGCTTTCTTT.